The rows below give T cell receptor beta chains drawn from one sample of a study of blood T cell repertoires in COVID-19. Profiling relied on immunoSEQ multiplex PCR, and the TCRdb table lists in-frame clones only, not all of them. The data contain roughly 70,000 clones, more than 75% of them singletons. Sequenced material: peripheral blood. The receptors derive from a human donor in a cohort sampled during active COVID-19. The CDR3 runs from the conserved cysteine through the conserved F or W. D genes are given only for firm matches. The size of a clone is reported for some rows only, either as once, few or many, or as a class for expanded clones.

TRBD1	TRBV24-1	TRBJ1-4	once	TGTGCCACCAGTGATGCAGGGGGCACAGATGCAACTAATGAAAAACTGTTTTTT	CATSDAGGTDATNEKLFF
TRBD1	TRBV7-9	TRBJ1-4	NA	TGTGCCACATCCGGGACAGGGGAAGAAAAACTGTTTTTT	CATSGTGEEKLFF
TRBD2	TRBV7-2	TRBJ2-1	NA	TGTGCCAGCAGCTATAGCGGGGTGGGGCGCAGTGAGCAGTTCTTC	CASSYSGVGRSEQFF
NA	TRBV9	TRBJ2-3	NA	TGTGCCAGCAGCGTAGATCCAGGGATCACAGATACGCAGTATTTT	CASSVDPGITDTQYF
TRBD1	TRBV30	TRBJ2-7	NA	TGTGCCTGGAGTGACAGGGGCTACGAGCAGTACTTC	CAWSDRGYEQYF
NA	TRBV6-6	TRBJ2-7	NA	TGTGCCAGCAGCTCTGGTTGGTCCTACTACGAGCAGTACTTC	CASSSGWSYYEQYF
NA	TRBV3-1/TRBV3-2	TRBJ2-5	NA	TGTGCCAGCAGCTCGGAGGGGGCCAACAAATGGGAGACCCAGTACTTC	CASSSEGANKWETQYF
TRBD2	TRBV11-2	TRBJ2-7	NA	TGTGCCAGCAGCTTAGAGGGACTAGCGGGGACCTACGAGCAGTACTTC	CASSLEGLAGTYEQYF
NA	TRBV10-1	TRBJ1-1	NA	TGCGCCAGCAGTGAGATCTCCTCGGGCACTGAAGCTTTCTTT	CASSEISSGTEAFF
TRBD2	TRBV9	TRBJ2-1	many	TGTGCCAGCAGCGCCGGGACTAGCATTGCCAATGAGCAGTTCTTC	CASSAGTSIANEQFF
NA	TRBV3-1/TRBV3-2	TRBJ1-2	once	TGTGCCAGCAGCCAAGGGACAGATTTATATGGCTACACCTTC	CASSQGTDLYGYTF
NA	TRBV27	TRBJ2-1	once	TGTGCCAGCAGTTTCGGTCTTTACAATGAGCAGTTCTTC	CASSFGLYNEQFF